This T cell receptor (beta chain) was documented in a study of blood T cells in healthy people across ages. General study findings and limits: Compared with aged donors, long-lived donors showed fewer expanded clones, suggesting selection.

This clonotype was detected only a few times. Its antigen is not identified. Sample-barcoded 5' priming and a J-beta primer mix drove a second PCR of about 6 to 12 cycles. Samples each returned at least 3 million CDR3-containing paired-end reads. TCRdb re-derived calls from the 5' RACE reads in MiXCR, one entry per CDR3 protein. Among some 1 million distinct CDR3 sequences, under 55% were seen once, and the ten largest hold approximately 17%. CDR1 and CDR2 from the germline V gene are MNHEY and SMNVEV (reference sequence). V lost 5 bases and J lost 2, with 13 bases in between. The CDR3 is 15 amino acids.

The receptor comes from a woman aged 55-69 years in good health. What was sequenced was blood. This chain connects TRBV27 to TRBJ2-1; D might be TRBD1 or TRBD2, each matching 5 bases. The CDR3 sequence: CASSLGTAAYNEQFF. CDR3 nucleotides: TGTGCCAGCAGTCTCGGGACCGCTGCCTACAATGAGCAGTTCTTC.